Here is one T cell receptor beta chain with its context. The antigen is unknown. The data were obtained in a study of cytotoxic CD8 clonotypes in ibrutinib-treated CLL. On the study more broadly: A mean of roughly 260,000 productive templates and over 85,000 productive rearrangements was obtained per sample.

The germline V and J ends were trimmed by 0 bases and 1 base, with 6 bases remaining between them. The CDR3 totals 15 residues. Per the germline V gene, CDR1 is SEHNR and CDR2 is FQNEAQ (reference sequence). Study-wide points: Before falling back toward baseline at progression, clonality had risen at the time of ibrutinib response. Circulating CD8+ T-cell counts were tracked by baseline clonality, which exceeded that of age-matched healthy donors.

The repertoire was sequenced with immunoSEQ multiplex PCR; TCRdb's copy has only in-frame clones and lacks some. The sample contains 250,000 to 350,000 clones, less than 85% of which appear only once. This receptor was identified in a human donor with chronic lymphocytic leukemia. The genes are TRBV7-9 and TRBJ2-2, with D uncertain. Sequencing was performed on PBMCs, taken at disease progression, from a patient treated with ibrutinib. CDR3 nucleotide sequence: TGTGCCAGCAGCTTAGCCCCTCGGAACACCGGGGAGCTGTTTTTT. Protein sequence: CASSLAPRNTGELFF.